The 24 T cell receptor beta chains listed next were all sequenced from one sample in a study of blood T cell repertoires in COVID-19. The table came from immunoSEQ multiplex PCR; TCRdb's copy has only in-frame clones and leaves some out. Counted here are about 280,000 clones, approximately 85% occurring once; the ten biggest clones make up around 5.5%. Sequenced sample: peripheral blood. The receptors stem from a man aged 45-65 years with active or convalescent COVID-19.

The V and J genes are TRBV3-1 (or the pseudogene TRBV3-2) and TRBJ1-2; D remains unclear. Trimming left V 4 bases short and J 9 bases short, with 18 bases between. Germline V CDR1 and CDR2: LGHDT, YNNKEL (reference sequence). The CDR3 runs to 14 residues. In DNA form, the CDR3 reads TGTGCCAGCAGCCCCGGTAGGCGGCACATGAGCTACACCTTC. Translation gives CASSPGRRHMSYTF.

The rearrangement links TRBV5-1 to TRBJ1-2, with 7 bases identical to TRBD1. The CDR3 runs to 13 residues. With 4 bases clipped from V and 8 bases from J, the junction kept 8 bases outside the gene matches. Germline loops: CDR1 SGHRS, CDR2 YFSETQ. This CDR3 reads CASSEGAGRGYTF. The CDR3 coding sequence is TGCGCCAGCAGCGAGGGGGCAGGGCGCGGCTACACCTTC.

About this clone: Other DNA sequences from this sample encode an identical CDR3 as well. The V gene is TRBV10-1, the J gene TRBJ1-2; D gene unclear. The CDR3 sequence is 13 residues long. Germline assignment: CDR1 WNHNN and CDR2 SYGVQD (reference sequence). The V and J ends lost 3 bases and 4 bases respectively, with 9 bases between them. The CDR3 reads CASSESGSYGYTF. The CDR3 DNA reads as TGCGCCAGCAGTGAATCGGGGTCCTATGGCTACACCTTC.

The chain joins TRBV27 to TRBJ1-1, with 8 bases matching TRBD1. The CDR3 covers 16 residues. The trim removed 2 bases at V and 1 base at J, leaving 6 bases unmatched. Germline CDR1 and CDR2: MNHEY and SMNVEV (reference sequence). The CDR3 DNA is TGTGCCAGCAGTTTAGGACAGGGTCGCGGGAACACTGAAGCTTTCTTT. It specifies CASSLGQGRGNTEAFF.

This clone was counted a few times. The CDR3 DNA follows: TGTGCCAGCAGCATAGGGACAGGTGTTAATGAAAAACTGTTTTTT. Residues: CASSIGTGVNEKLFF. This chain connects TRBV7-8 to TRBJ1-4; 8 bases fit TRBD1. The CDR3 runs 15 residues. Germline V gene sequence: CDR1 SGHVS, CDR2 FQNEAQ. Trimming removed 5 bases from V and 4 bases from J; junction bases left unmatched: 6.

The V and J genes are TRBV5-6 and TRBJ1-4, with D unclear. With 0 bases removed from V and 7 bases from J, the gap between germline ends came to 10 bases. Per germline, CDR1 SGHDT and CDR2 YYEEEE. This CDR3 is 14 amino acids long. This CDR3 reads CASSLDGRGEKLFF. DNA for the CDR3: TGTGCCAGCAGCTTGGACGGGAGAGGTGAAAAACTGTTTTTT.

This clone was seen once. The chain uses TRBV30 and TRBJ2-7, with 9 bases identical to TRBD1. The CDR3 contains 15 residues. J lost 3 bases, V lost 0 bases, and 6 bases had no gene match. Germline V gene lookup returns CDR1 GTSNPN and CDR2 SVGIG (reference sequence). The CDR3, as DNA: TGTGCCTGGAGTGTCGACCGGGACAGGGACTACGAGCAGTACTTC. Translation gives CAWSVDRDRDYEQYF.

The rearrangement joins TRBV7-6 to TRBJ2-7, with TRBD1 matching over 7 bases. The CDR3 runs 14 residues. CDR1 is SGHVS, CDR2 FNYEAQ, per germline. The junction had 5 bases not matched to a gene; V was cut back by 0 bases and J by 6 bases. For the CDR3, the DNA is TGTGCCAGCAGCTTAGCCTTGGGACAGACCGAGCAGTACTTC. Translated: CASSLALGQTEQYF.

The chain employs TRBV18 and TRBJ1-5; a weak D match, TRBD1 (6 bases). The V gene's germline CDR1 is KGHSH and CDR2 LQKENI. The CDR3 is 13 residues long. V dropped 2 bases and J dropped 9 bases, with 11 bases sitting between them. CDR3 protein: CASSPGGSGPQHF. For the CDR3, the DNA is TGTGCCAGCTCACCAGGGGGCTCTGGGCCCCAGCATTTT.

The V call is TRBV6-5, the J call TRBJ1-6, with TRBD1 as a possible D gene (6 bases). There are 15 residues in the CDR3. V lost 7 bases and J lost 10, with 20 bases in between. In germline, CDR1 is MNHEY, CDR2 SVGAGI. DNA for the CDR3: TGTGCCAGCACCAACCCCACAGGGCTGGGGTCACCCCTCCACTTT. It is translated as CASTNPTGLGSPLHF.

This chain uses TRBV19 with TRBJ1-2; the D gene is possibly TRBD1 (6 bases). The CDR3 sequence is 15 residues long. CDR1 and CDR2 (germline): LNHDA, SQIVND (reference sequence). The ends were cut back, 7 bases at V and 7 bases at J, with 22 bases in the middle. CDR3 coding DNA: TGTGCCAGTAAAAAACAAGGGGGTAAGTTGCGTGGCTACACCTTC. Residues: CASKKQGGKLRGYTF.

The chain combines TRBV7-2 with TRBJ1-5; possible D gene TRBD1, 6 bases. V lost 6 bases to trimming and J lost 6 bases, with 15 bases between them. This CDR3 has 14 amino acids. Germline loops: CDR1 SGHTA, CDR2 FQGNSA. The CDR3, as DNA: TGTGCCAGCAGACAAACAGGGCCGGGTCAGCCCCAGCATTTT. Its protein is CASRQTGPGQPQHF.

This rearrangement joins TRBV4-1 to TRBJ1-2, with a weak D call TRBD1 (6 bases). V lost 3 bases, J lost 4 bases, and 12 bases lay in between. CDR1 is MGHRA and CDR2 is YSYEKL in the germline V gene. The CDR3 runs 14 residues. This CDR3 reads CASSQGAGPYGYTF. In DNA form, the CDR3 reads TGCGCCAGCAGCCAGGGGGCCGGGCCCTATGGCTACACCTTC.

This clone occurred once. CDR3 DNA: TGTGCCAGCAGCCCGTCGGGAGGGCAAAATACGCAGTATTTT. Translating it yields CASSPSGGQNTQYF. The rearrangement links TRBV7-3 to TRBJ2-3; TRBD2 matches 8 bases. Per germline, CDR1 SGHTA and CDR2 FQGTGA. This CDR3 has 14 residues. V shed 5 bases, J shed 7 bases, and the junction held 8 bases outside the gene matches. Full variable domain (missing parts from reference TRBV7-3 and TRBJ2-3): GAGVSQTPSNKVTEKGKYVELRCDPISGHTALYWYRQSLGQGPEFLIYFQGTGAADDSGLPNDRFFAVRPEGSVSTLKIQRTERGDSAVYLCASSPSGGQNTQYFGPGTRLTVL.

The V call is TRBV19, the J call TRBJ2-5; 8 bases map to TRBD2. Unmatched junction bases numbered 2, after V lost 3 bases and J lost 5 bases. Germline V gene lookup returns CDR1 LNHDA and CDR2 SQIVND (reference sequence). This CDR3 contains 13 residues. DNA of the CDR3: TGTGCCAGTAGTATGACTAGCGTCGAGACCCAGTACTTC. Protein product: CASSMTSVETQYF. The variable domain in full, with the rest retrieved from reference TRBV19 and TRBJ2-5, is DGGITQSPKYLFRKEGQNVTLSCEQNLNHDAMYWYRQDPGQGLRLIYYSQIVNDFQKGDIAEGYSVSREKKESFPLTVTSAQKNPTAFYLCASSMTSVETQYFGPGTRLLVL.

The CDR3 region has the DNA TGTGCTAGTGGTCCGGGACAGGGCTCCTACGAGCAGTACTTC. It specifies CASGPGQGSYEQYF. This rearrangement joins TRBV12-5 to TRBJ2-7, with TRBD1 matching 9 bases. V lost 5 bases and J lost 0; bases outside the gene matches: 2. This CDR3 comprises 14 residues. The germline CDR1 and CDR2 sequences are LGHNT and FRNRAP.

This clone was recorded a few times. Here the CDR3 DNA reads TGTGCCAGCAGCTCCTTCAAGGGGGCTAATGAAAAACTGTTTTTT. Its protein product is CASSSFKGANEKLFF. This chain uses TRBV7-2 with TRBJ1-4, with D possibly matching TRBD1 (6 bases). CDR1 is SGHTA and CDR2 is FQGNSA in the germline V gene. Trimming shortened V by 4 bases and J by 3 bases, and 12 bases separated the two germline ends. The CDR3 has 15 amino acids. Complete variable domain (other parts from reference TRBV7-2 and TRBJ1-4): GAGVSQSPSNKVTEKGKDVELRCDPISGHTALYWYRQSLGQGLEFLIYFQGNSAPDKSGLPSDRFSAERTGGSVSTLTIQRTQQEDSAVYLCASSSFKGANEKLFFGSGTQLSVL.

The chain joins TRBV10-1 to TRBJ2-2, with a tentative D call TRBD1 (5 bases). V was clipped by 8 bases and J by 1 base, with 5 bases between them. CDR3 size: 12 residues. Germline CDR1 and CDR2: WNHNN and SYGVQD (reference sequence). The CDR3 nucleotides read TGCGCCAGCCAGGGGAACACCGGGGAGCTGTTTTTT. This sequence encodes CASQGNTGELFF.

The rearrangement links TRBV6-2 or TRBV6-3 to TRBJ1-2, with 7 bases that match TRBD1. The ends lost 5 bases at V and 4 bases at J; junction bases unmatched: 7. The CDR3 is 14 residues long. Germline V gene lookup returns CDR1 MNHEY and CDR2 SVGEGT. CDR3 bases: TGTGCCAGCAGTGCACAGGGGACCCCCTATGGCTACACCTTC. Its translation: CASSAQGTPYGYTF.

The chain has TRBV4-1 and TRBJ2-5; maybe TRBD1 (6 bases). This CDR3 has 14 amino acids. With 1 base removed from V and 1 base from J, the gap between germline ends came to 7 bases. Germline CDR1 is MGHRA and CDR2 is YSYEKL. The CDR3 nucleotides read TGCGCCAGCAGCCAAGGACAGGTCCAAGAGACCCAGTACTTC. It encodes CASSQGQVQETQYF.

In its sample, this clone was seen once. The CDR3 bases are TGTGCCTGCATACGACAGGGCGCCTACGAGCAGTACTTC. It is translated as CACIRQGAYEQYF. The chain carries TRBV30 and TRBJ2-7; 7 bases are a match to TRBD1. Looked up from germline, CDR1 is GTSNPN and CDR2 is SVGIG (reference sequence). The CDR3 length is 13 residues. V dropped 6 bases and J dropped 2; count of bases not matched to a gene: 7.

The CDR3 sequence: CASAIRDSGANVLTF. CDR3 in DNA: TGTGCCAGCGCGATCAGGGACTCTGGGGCCAACGTCCTGACTTTC. The J gene is TRBJ2-6, the V gene TRBV18, with D possibly matching TRBD1 (5 bases). V lost 8 bases and J lost 0, with 11 bases in between. CDR1 KGHSH and CDR2 LQKENI come from the germline V gene. This CDR3 has 15 residues.

The V and J genes are TRBV29-1 and TRBJ2-7; maybe TRBD1 (6 bases). V lost 5 bases, J lost 2 bases, and 16 bases lay in between. The CDR3 consists of 14 residues. Germline CDR1 SQVTM, CDR2 ANQGSEA. Written as DNA, the CDR3 is TGCAGCGTTCTATATCAGGGGAATCCCTACGAGCAGTACTTC. Translating it yields CSVLYQGNPYEQYF.

V is TRBV19 and J is TRBJ2-7, with D maybe TRBD1 (5 bases). The CDR3 loop spans 16 amino acids. Germline assignment: CDR1 LNHDA and CDR2 SQIVND (reference sequence). The V end was cut by 0 bases, the J end by 4 bases, with 16 bases between. The chain's CDR3 is CASSIDRNRGTYEQYF. CDR3 nucleotide sequence: TGTGCCAGTAGTATAGATCGGAATAGGGGTACGTACGAGCAGTACTTC.